This T cell receptor (beta chain) was found in a study of cytomegalovirus exposure and HLA in healthy donors. Study results and limitations: There was a cluster of highly shared sequence variants that was likely a sequencing artifact. A link between a missense DCLRE1C variant and TCR beta V- and J-gene trimming emerged from a later analysis. Across donors, sequencing depth was assumed by presence/absence analyses to be roughly uniform. In an earlier analysis, most TCR beta V segments were productive about 87% or about 30% of the time.

To note about this clone: No antigen is known for it.

This CDR3 has 15 residues. CDR1 is SGDLS and CDR2 is YYNGEE in the germline V gene. The J segment lost 4 bases and the V segment lost 3 bases, leaving 5 bases of the junction unmatched. Both 60 Vbeta primers and 13 Jbeta primers went into the PCR. Using immunoSEQ multiplex PCR, the repertoire was profiled, and TCRdb retains in-frame clones only, with some absent. The sample carries about 180,000 clones, 82% recorded once. Sequenced material: PBMCs. The source of this sequence is a man between 40 and 49 years old in good health and CMV-seronegative. The chain has TRBV9 and TRBJ2-3, with 10 nucleotides matching TRBD1. The CDR3: CASSDGDRGADTQYF. The CDR3 DNA follows: TGTGCCAGCAGCGACGGGGACAGGGGTGCAGATACGCAGTATTTT.